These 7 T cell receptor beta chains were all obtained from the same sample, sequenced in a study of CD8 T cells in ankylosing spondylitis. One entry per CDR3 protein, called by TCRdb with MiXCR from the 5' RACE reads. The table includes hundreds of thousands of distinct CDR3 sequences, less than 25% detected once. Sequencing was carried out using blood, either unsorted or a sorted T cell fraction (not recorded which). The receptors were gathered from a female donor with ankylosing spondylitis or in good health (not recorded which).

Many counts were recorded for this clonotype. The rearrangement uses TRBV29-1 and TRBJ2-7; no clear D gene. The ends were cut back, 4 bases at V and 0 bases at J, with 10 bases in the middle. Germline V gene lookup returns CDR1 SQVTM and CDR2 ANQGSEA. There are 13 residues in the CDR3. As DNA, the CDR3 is TGCAGCGTTGGAGGCCGGAGCTCCTACGAGCAGTACTTC. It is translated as CSVGGRSSYEQYF.

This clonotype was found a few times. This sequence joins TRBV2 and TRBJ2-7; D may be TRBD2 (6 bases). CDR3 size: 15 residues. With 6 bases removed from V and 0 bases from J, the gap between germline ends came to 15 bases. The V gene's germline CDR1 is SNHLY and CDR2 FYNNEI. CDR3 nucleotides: TGTGCCAGCAGGGGGGGATACGGATCCTCCTACGAGCAGTACTTC. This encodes CASRGGYGSSYEQYF.

Written as DNA, the CDR3 is TGTGCCAGTAGTAGAATGTGGGGGAGGGATGAGCAGTTCTTC. Amino acids: CASSRMWGRDEQFF. The chain uses TRBV19 and TRBJ2-1; 7 bases map to TRBD2. After removal of 4 bases from V and 8 bases from J, the junction contained 8 bases not matched to a gene. The CDR3 extends over 14 amino acids. Germline assignment: CDR1 LNHDA and CDR2 SQIVND (reference sequence).

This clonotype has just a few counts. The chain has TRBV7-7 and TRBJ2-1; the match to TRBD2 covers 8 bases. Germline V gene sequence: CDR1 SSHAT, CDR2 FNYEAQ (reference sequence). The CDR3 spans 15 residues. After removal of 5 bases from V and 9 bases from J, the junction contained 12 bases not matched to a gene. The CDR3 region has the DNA TGTGCCAGCAGCCAACTAAGTAGCGGGATCGGTGAGCAGTTCTTC. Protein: CASSQLSSGIGEQFF. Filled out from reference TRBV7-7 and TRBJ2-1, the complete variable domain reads GAGVSQSPRYKVTKRGQDVTLRCDPISSHATLYWYQQALGQGPEFLTYFNYEAQPDKSGLPSDRFSAERPEGSISTLTIQRTEQRDSAMYRCASSQLSSGIGEQFFGPGTRLTVL.

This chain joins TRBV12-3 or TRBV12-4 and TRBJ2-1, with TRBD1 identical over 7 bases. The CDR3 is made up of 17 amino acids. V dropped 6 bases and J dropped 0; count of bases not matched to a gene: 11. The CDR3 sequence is CASSRQGSRGSYNEQFF. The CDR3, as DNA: TGTGCCAGCAGCCGACAGGGATCGAGAGGCTCCTACAATGAGCAGTTCTTC.

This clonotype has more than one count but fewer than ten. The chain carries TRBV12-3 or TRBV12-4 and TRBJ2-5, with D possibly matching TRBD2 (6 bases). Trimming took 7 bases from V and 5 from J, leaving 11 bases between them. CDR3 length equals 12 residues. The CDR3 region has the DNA TGTGCCAGCAACCGGGACTTCGAGACCCAGTACTTC. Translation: CASNRDFETQYF.

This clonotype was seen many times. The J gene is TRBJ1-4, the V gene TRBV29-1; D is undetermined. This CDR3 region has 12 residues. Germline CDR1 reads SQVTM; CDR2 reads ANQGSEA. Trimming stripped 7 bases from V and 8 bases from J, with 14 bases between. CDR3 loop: CSAGWREEKLFF. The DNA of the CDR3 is TGCAGCGCAGGTTGGAGGGAAGAAAAACTGTTTTTT.